Following are 29 T cell receptor beta chains from one sample sequenced in a study of CD4 T cells in relation to SARS-CoV-2 and coronaviruses (dated by TCRdb to about 2021). CD4+ T cells from unexposed donors were collected before the COVID-19 pandemic (2011-2018). Library construction relied on the immunoSEQ multiplex PCR assay. Entries here come from immuneACCESS through TCRdb and include only in-frame sequences with V and J called. Some clones fail to appear in such tables; in the studies checked, an unresolved V gene covers under half of the shortfall, and the cause of the remainder is unknown. Here the sample has tens of thousands of clones; more than 85% occur a single time. The top ten hold roughly 0.21% of the sample. The sample was naive CD4+ T cells from PBMCs. Sample cell subset or site, as interpreted from the label and publication: naive CD4+ T cells isolated by negative enrichment. These receptors were obtained from a human donor in good health.

The gene calls are TRBV18 and TRBJ2-1; perhaps TRBD2 as D (5 bases). Trimming removed 3 bases from V and 2 bases from J, with 8 bases in between. This CDR3 has 14 amino acids. The V gene's germline CDR1 is KGHSH and CDR2 LQKENI. This chain's CDR3 is CASSPTRTYNEQFF. CDR3 DNA: TGTGCCAGCTCACCTACTAGGACCTACAATGAGCAGTTCTTC.

This chain connects TRBV6-5 to TRBJ1-6; D remains unclear. The ends were cut back, 8 bases at V and 0 bases at J, with 5 bases in the middle. The germline V gene encodes CDR1 MNHEY and CDR2 SVGAGI. The CDR3 consists of 13 residues. The CDR3 DNA reads as TGTGCCAGCCAGAGCTCCTATAATTCACCCCTCCACTTT. Translation gives CASQSSYNSPLHF.

The gene calls are TRBV19 and TRBJ2-4; D unresolved. CDR1 and CDR2 (germline): LNHDA, SQIVND (reference sequence). V lost 2 bases to trimming and J lost 2 bases, with 4 bases between them. This CDR3 has 13 amino acids. The CDR3 is CASSISPKNIQYF. CDR3 bases: TGTGCCAGTAGTATATCCCCCAAAAACATTCAGTACTTC.

The chain recombines TRBV28 with TRBJ2-7, with D perhaps being TRBD1 or TRBD2 (7 bases each). The CDR3 is made up of 14 amino acids. Trimming removed 8 bases from V and 0 bases from J, with 14 bases in between. Germline CDR1 reads MDHEN; CDR2 reads SYDVKM. CDR3 coding DNA: TGTGCCAGCTTCAGGGGGGGAAGCTCCTACGAGCAGTACTTC. Encoded protein: CASFRGGSSYEQYF.

The chain uses TRBV10-3 and TRBJ2-3, with D tentatively TRBD1 or TRBD2 (5 bases each). The V gene's germline CDR1 is ENHRY and CDR2 SYGVKD. The CDR3 is made up of 14 amino acids. V gave up 4 bases and J gave up 2 bases, with 10 bases separating them. Here the CDR3 DNA reads TGTGCCATCAGTGCCGGGACGAACACAGATACGCAGTATTTT. Protein: CAISAGTNTDTQYF.

This chain links TRBV18 with TRBJ1-6; maybe TRBD1 (6 bases). This CDR3 spans 14 amino acids. CDR1 and CDR2 from the germline V gene are KGHSH and LQKENI. Trimming pared 4 bases from V and 5 bases from J, leaving 9 bases between. CDR3 protein: CASSQTGNNSPLHF. As DNA, the CDR3 is TGTGCCAGCTCACAGACAGGAAATAATTCACCCCTCCACTTT.

J is TRBJ2-5 and V is TRBV30; D may be TRBD1 (6 bases). The germline V gene has CDR1 GTSNPN and CDR2 SVGIG (reference sequence). The V end lost 3 bases, the J end lost 7 bases, and 15 bases lay between the germline ends. The CDR3 sequence is 13 residues long. This CDR3 reads CAWSLQGAGTQYF. In DNA, the CDR3 is TGTGCCTGGAGCCTACAGGGCGCTGGGACCCAGTACTTC.

The rearrangement links TRBV5-1 to TRBJ2-5, with TRBD2 identical over 12 bases. This CDR3 region has 16 residues. After removal of 1 base from V and 5 bases from J, the junction contained 6 bases not matched to a gene. Germline assignment: CDR1 SGHRS and CDR2 YFSETQ. CDR3: CASSLLASGRGETQYF. CDR3 DNA: TGCGCCAGCAGCTTGCTGGCTAGCGGGAGGGGTGAGACCCAGTACTTC.

This sequence joins TRBV9 and TRBJ2-3; 7 positions match TRBD2. Germline CDR1 reads SGDLS; CDR2 reads YYNGEE. J lost 3 bases, V lost 3 bases, and 13 bases had no gene match. The CDR3 consists of 17 residues. The CDR3 loop is CASSGPAGGGPTDTQYF. Here the CDR3 DNA reads TGTGCCAGCAGCGGGCCCGCTGGCGGGGGACCGACAGATACGCAGTATTTT. The whole variable domain, filled in from reference TRBV9 and TRBJ2-3, reads DSGVTQTPKHLITATGQRVTLRCSPRSGDLSVYWYQQSLDQGLQFLIQYYNGEERAKGNILERFSAQQFPDLHSELNLSSLELGDSALYFCASSGPAGGGPTDTQYFGPGTRLTVL.

This clone was seen just once. This chain connects TRBV28 to TRBJ2-3; 15 nucleotides align to TRBD2. The CDR3 consists of 19 residues. V dropped 1 base and J dropped 5; count of bases not matched to a gene: 10. Germline V CDR1 and CDR2: MDHEN, SYDVKM. The CDR3 DNA follows: TGTGCCAGCAGTTTATCCGCTCCGGGACTAGCGGGAGGTCAAGATACGCAGTATTTT. It specifies CASSLSAPGLAGGQDTQYF.

V gene TRBV20-1 combines with J gene TRBJ2-7; the D is unclear. CDR1 and CDR2 (germline): DFQATT, SNEGSKA (reference sequence). The CDR3 runs to 11 residues. The V end lost 6 bases, the J end lost 4 bases, and 10 bases lay between the germline ends. CDR3 region: CSAPQRYEQYF. The CDR3, as DNA: TGCAGTGCCCCTCAACGGTACGAGCAGTACTTC.

With respect to this clone: Its ends do not fully match the called genes, so a read error is possible. The chain links TRBV10-3 to TRBJ2-7; TRBD1 aligns across 11 bases. CDR3 length equals 14 residues. CDR1 ENHRY and CDR2 SYGVKD come from the germline V gene. CDR3 protein: CAIRQPGQGDEEYF. The DNA for the CDR3 is TGTGCCATCAGACAACCGGGACAGGGGGACGAGGAGTACTTC.

The chain has TRBV11-1 and TRBJ2-3, with 8 bases fitting TRBD2. Losses at the gene ends were 10 bases for V and 2 bases for J; bases not matched to a gene: 8. The germline CDR1 and CDR2 sequences are SGHAT and FQDESV (reference sequence). The CDR3 is made up of 14 amino acids. The CDR3 region is CATQAGATTDTQYF. The DNA for the CDR3 is TGTGCCACCCAAGCGGGAGCGACCACAGATACGCAGTATTTT.

On this clone itself: Other DNA sequences from this sample encode an identical CDR3 as well. The chain has TRBV7-9 and TRBJ1-4, with D possibly matching TRBD1 (6 bases). The CDR3 length is 16 residues. Germline V gives CDR1 SEHNR, CDR2 FQNEAQ (reference sequence). Trimming stripped 5 bases from V and 7 bases from J, with 20 bases between. The CDR3 nucleotides are TGTGCCAGCAGCCTGGGGACATCCGGCAATGGTGAAAAACTGTTTTTT. It codes for CASSLGTSGNGEKLFF. Supplemented by reference TRBV7-9 and TRBJ1-4, the full variable domain reads DTGVSQNPRHKITKRGQNVTFRCDPISEHNRLYWYRQTLGQGPEFLTYFQNEAQLEKSRLLSDRFSAERPKGSFSTLEIQRTEQGDSAMYLCASSLGTSGNGEKLFFGSGTQLSVL.

V and J are TRBV12-3 or TRBV12-4 and TRBJ2-7; possibly TRBD1 for D (5 bases). The V end lost 3 bases, the J end lost 4 bases, and 10 bases lay between the germline ends. The CDR3 length is 13 residues. The CDR3 DNA reads TGTGCCAGCAGTTTTTCAGGGATATACGAGCAGTACTTC. This encodes CASSFSGIYEQYF.

CDR3 DNA: TGTGCCACCGCGGGTGACGCAACTAATGAAAAACTGTTTTTT. Translation gives CATAGDATNEKLFF. The rearrangement joins TRBV10-3 to TRBJ1-4; no clear D gene. The length of the CDR3 is 14 residues. Germline CDR1 ENHRY, CDR2 SYGVKD. The V end was cut by 10 bases, the J end by 0 bases, with 12 bases between.

The rearrangement uses TRBV10-3 and TRBJ2-6; no definite D call. CDR3 length equals 16 residues. The germline CDR1 and CDR2 sequences are ENHRY and SYGVKD. V lost 4 bases and J lost 2, with 12 bases in between. CDR3 amino acids: CAISGGEKTGANVLTF. In DNA, the CDR3 is TGTGCCATCAGTGGGGGTGAAAAAACTGGGGCCAACGTCCTGACTTTC.

The rearrangement joins TRBV6-1 to TRBJ2-7, with 12 bases that match TRBD1. V lost 3 bases, J lost 6 bases, and 9 bases stayed unmatched. This CDR3 spans 16 amino acids. Germline assignment: CDR1 MNHNS and CDR2 SASEGT. CDR3 residues: CASSELGGTGGGEQYF. As DNA, the CDR3 is TGTGCCAGCAGTGAGCTGGGCGGGACAGGGGGCGGCGAGCAGTACTTC.

V usage is TRBV5-1 and J usage is TRBJ2-3, with D perhaps TRBD2 (6 bases). Germline V lookup: CDR1 SGHRS, CDR2 YFSETQ. Trimming cost V 4 bases and J 4 bases, with 16 bases left between them. This CDR3 is 15 amino acids long. This CDR3 reads CASSPRDWRADTQYF. CDR3 nucleotides: TGCGCCAGCAGCCCGAGGGATTGGAGGGCAGATACGCAGTATTTT. The full variable domain, rest sourced from reference TRBV5-1 and TRBJ2-3, is KAGVTQTPRYLIKTRGQQVTLSCSPISGHRSVSWYQQTPGQGLQFLFEYFSETQRNKGNFPGRFSGRQFSNSRSEMNVSTLELGDSALYLCASSPRDWRADTQYFGPGTRLTVL.

The rearrangement uses TRBV11-2 and TRBJ2-5; tentative D call: TRBD1 (5 bases). Germline loops: CDR1 SGHAT, CDR2 FQNNGV. This CDR3 has 17 residues. V dropped 5 bases and J dropped 0 bases, with 19 bases sitting between them. CDR3 amino acids: CASSHRVGAGNQETQYF. In DNA form, the CDR3 reads TGTGCCAGCAGCCATAGGGTTGGGGCAGGGAACCAAGAGACCCAGTACTTC.

This chain uses TRBV10-3 with TRBJ2-2; TRBD2 matches 8 bases. V lost 5 bases and J lost 4; bases outside the gene matches: 15. CDR1 and CDR2 from the germline V gene are ENHRY and SYGVKD. There are 18 residues in the CDR3. CDR3 residues: CAISNPPGGGSGTGELFF. The CDR3 DNA is TGTGCCATCAGTAACCCCCCGGGGGGGGGCTCGGGCACCGGGGAGCTGTTTTTT.

This chain uses TRBV19 with TRBJ1-5, with D hard to call. V shed 2 bases and J shed 3 bases, with 11 bases lying between them. CDR1 LNHDA and CDR2 SQIVND come from the germline V gene (reference sequence). The CDR3 has 15 amino acids. The CDR3 nucleotides read TGTGCCAGTAGTATAATTCAACCGTCCAATCAGCCCCAGCATTTT. Encoded protein: CASSIIQPSNQPQHF.

This sequence joins TRBV28 and TRBJ2-5, with a tentative D call TRBD1 (5 bases). The CDR3 has 16 residues. CDR1 is MDHEN and CDR2 is SYDVKM in the germline V gene. The ends were cut back, 5 bases at V and 0 bases at J, with 16 bases in the middle. CDR3 nucleotides: TGTGCCAGCAGTACTACCCTACAGGAGTACCAAGAGACCCAGTACTTC. Its protein product is CASSTTLQEYQETQYF. Full variable domain (remainder filled in from reference TRBV28 and TRBJ2-5): DVKVTQSSRYLVKRTGEKVFLECVQDMDHENMFWYRQDPGLGLRLIYFSYDVKMKEKGDIPEGYSVSREKKERFSLILESASTNQTSMYLCASSTTLQEYQETQYFGPGTRLLVL.

The J gene is TRBJ2-3, the V gene TRBV11-2, with D perhaps matching TRBD1 (5 bases). Germline V gene data show CDR1 as SGHAT and CDR2 as FQNNGV. V was pared by 5 bases and J by 8 bases, with 8 bases between. The CDR3 spans 11 residues. The CDR3 nucleotides are TGTGCCAGCAGCACCCAGGGTACGCAGTATTTT. Translating gives CASSTQGTQYF. Full variable domain (missing parts from reference TRBV11-2 and TRBJ2-3): EAGVAQSPRYKIIEKRQSVAFWCNPISGHATLYWYQQILGQGPKLLIQFQNNGVVDDSQLPKDRFSAERLKGVDSTLKIQPAKLEDSAVYLCASSTQGTQYFGPGTRLTVL.

V gene TRBV19 combines with J gene TRBJ1-1; 10 bases are a match to TRBD1. The CDR3 consists of 18 residues. Per the germline V gene, CDR1 is LNHDA and CDR2 is SQIVND (reference sequence). V dropped 5 bases and J dropped 2; count of bases not matched to a gene: 14. The CDR3 sequence is CASSPGQGSGKGNTEAFF. The CDR3 bases are TGTGCCAGTAGTCCGGGACAGGGGAGCGGTAAGGGAAACACTGAAGCTTTCTTT.

The genes are TRBV4-3 and TRBJ1-1, with 7 positions matching TRBD1. V lost 0 bases to trimming and J lost 0 bases; unmatched junction nucleotides: 7. This CDR3 spans 17 amino acids. Per the germline V gene, CDR1 is LGHNA and CDR2 is YSLEER. CDR3 bases: TGCGCCAGCAGCCAAGAGACAGGGACACCCATGAACACTGAAGCTTTCTTT. This sequence encodes CASSQETGTPMNTEAFF.

The V and J genes are TRBV4-3 and TRBJ1-6, with D possibly being TRBD1 (6 bases). The CDR3 is 14 amino acids. The V gene lost 1 base and the J gene lost 6 bases, with 7 bases spanning the gap. Germline lookup yields CDR1 LGHNA and CDR2 YSLEER. The CDR3 protein is CASSQGTANSPLHF. CDR3 bases: TGCGCCAGCAGCCAAGGGACAGCTAATTCACCCCTCCACTTT.

The CDR3 reads CASSPASGIYNEQFF. The CDR3 DNA reads TGTGCCAGCAGCCCGGCTAGCGGGATCTACAATGAGCAGTTCTTC. The chain combines TRBV27 with TRBJ2-1; 9 bases map to TRBD2. V shed 6 bases, J shed 3 bases, and the junction held 6 bases outside the gene matches. Germline assignment: CDR1 MNHEY and CDR2 SMNVEV (reference sequence). CDR3 size: 15 residues.

This clone was counted once. This chain uses TRBV18 with TRBJ2-7; D may correspond to TRBD1 or TRBD2 (5 bases each). Germline V gene lookup returns CDR1 KGHSH and CDR2 LQKENI. Trimming left V 0 bases short and J 3 bases short, with 18 bases between. The length of the CDR3 is 17 residues. Here the CDR3 DNA reads TGTGCCAGCTCACCACCGAACTCCGGGACGGCGGGCTACGAGCAGTACTTC. The encoded protein is CASSPPNSGTAGYEQYF.